One and the same sample provided the 18 T cell receptor beta chains below, sequenced in a study of identical twins. In TCRdb, the 5' RACE reads were re-called with MiXCR into one record per CDR3 protein. The sample contains about 210,000 distinct CDR3 sequences, approximately 9% of which appear only once. Sequenced sample: memory (CD45RO+) T cells sorted from blood. These receptors were taken from a woman aged 18-29 years in good health.

Turning to this clonotype: The junction departs from the called germline gene at one end, perhaps through a read error. This rearrangement joins TRBV20-1 to TRBJ1-2; unclear D gene. The CDR3 has 16 residues. The germline V gene encodes CDR1 DFQATT and CDR2 SNEGSKA (reference sequence). This CDR3 is CSARDMGAGLNYGYTF. CDR3 sequence (DNA): TGCAGTGCCAGAGATATGGGAGCAGGCCTTAACTATGGCTACACCTTC.

The table lists this clonotype with a few counts. The CDR3: CASSLEGFGEKLFF. DNA for the CDR3: TGTGCCAGCAGCTTAGAGGGGTTTGGAGAAAAACTGTTTTTT. The chain joins TRBV7-8 to TRBJ1-4, with D tentatively TRBD1 (5 bases). The CDR3 is 14 residues long. The V end lost 1 base, the J end lost 8 bases, and 11 bases lay between the germline ends. Germline values: CDR1 SGHVS, CDR2 FQNEAQ. Full variable domain (outside the CDR3, taken from reference TRBV7-8 and TRBJ1-4): GAGVSQSPRYKVAKRGQDVALRCDPISGHVSLFWYQQALGQGPEFLTYFQNEAQLDKSGLPSDRFFAERPEGSVSTLKIQRTQQEDSAVYLCASSLEGFGEKLFFGSGTQLSVL.

The table lists this clonotype with a few counts. The germline gene is not matched at one end of the junction; a read error may be the cause. V usage is TRBV12-3 or TRBV12-4 and J usage is TRBJ1-1, with D maybe TRBD1 (5 bases). The CDR3 loop spans 11 amino acids. The CDR3 protein is CASSLPGRPLF. CDR3 sequence (DNA): TGTGCCAGCAGTTTACCGGGACGGCCACTATTT.

This clonotype was counted at least ten times. This chain connects TRBV20-1 to TRBJ2-2; either TRBD1 or TRBD2 may fit D (5 bases each). Trimming took 5 bases from V and 0 from J, leaving 13 bases between them. The CDR3 loop spans 15 amino acids. CDR1 is DFQATT and CDR2 is SNEGSKA in the germline V gene (reference sequence). CDR3 sequence (DNA): TGCAGTGCTGGCAAGAGGGGTACGAACACCGGGGAGCTGTTTTTT. As protein: CSAGKRGTNTGELFF.

The chain joins TRBV7-2 to TRBJ1-2; 10 bases match TRBD1. The germline V gene has CDR1 SGHTA and CDR2 FQGNSA. The CDR3 contains 14 residues. The V gene end was trimmed by 3 bases and the J gene end by 9 bases; junction bases not matched to a gene: 7. DNA for the CDR3: TGTGCCAGCAGCTTCCCGGGACAGGGGCCTCGCTACACCTTC. It codes for CASSFPGQGPRYTF.

Ten or more counts support this clonotype. The chain joins TRBV5-1 to TRBJ2-1; 9 nucleotides agree with TRBD2. The germline V gene encodes CDR1 SGHRS and CDR2 YFSETQ. This CDR3 has 13 amino acids. The junction had 5 bases not matched to a gene; V was cut back by 4 bases and J by 9 bases. CDR3 bases: TGCGCCAGCAGCGGGACTAGCAGGGGTGAGCAGTTCTTC. Translated, it gives CASSGTSRGEQFF.

The V call is TRBV6-1, the J call TRBJ2-3; TRBD1 or TRBD2 may be the D gene (5 bases each). This CDR3 is 16 amino acids long. With 7 bases removed from V and 11 bases from J, the gap between germline ends came to 28 bases. The germline gives CDR1 MNHNS, CDR2 SASEGT. CDR3 residues: CASTLGEVSRDGVQYF. DNA of the CDR3: TGTGCCAGCACCCTGGGGGAAGTTTCTCGGGACGGGGTGCAGTATTTT.

The V gene is TRBV2, the J gene TRBJ2-3; 9 bases match TRBD2. CDR1 SNHLY and CDR2 FYNNEI come from the germline V gene. CDR3 length: 14 residues. The V segment lost 5 bases and the J segment 8 bases; nucleotides outside the gene matches: 8. CDR3 DNA sequence: TGTGCCAGCAGTCTACGGGGACTAGCCGGTACGCAGTATTTT. Translated, it gives CASSLRGLAGTQYF.

This clonotype appeared many times. This chain connects TRBV2 to TRBJ2-2, with D unclear. Between the trimmed V and J ends, which lost 8 bases and 4 bases, there was a span of 5 bases. The CDR3 consists of 11 residues. From germline, CDR1 is SNHLY and CDR2 FYNNEI. CDR3 sequence: CASSGTGELFF. The CDR3 DNA follows: TGTGCCAGCTCGGGCACCGGGGAGCTGTTTTTT.

This clonotype has at least ten counts. The CDR3 protein is CSAGGGSYNSPLHF. In DNA, the CDR3 is TGCAGTGCCGGCGGCGGCTCCTATAATTCACCCCTCCACTTT. The chain uses TRBV20-1 and TRBJ1-6, with unresolved D. V was pared by 6 bases and J by 0 bases, with 9 bases between. The CDR3 contains 14 residues. Germline V gene sequence: CDR1 DFQATT, CDR2 SNEGSKA (reference sequence).

This clonotype was recorded many times. V is TRBV18 and J is TRBJ2-7; D gene uncertain. There are 13 residues in the CDR3. The germline V gene encodes CDR1 KGHSH and CDR2 LQKENI. Trimming removed 8 bases from V and 2 bases from J, with 13 bases in between. In DNA, the CDR3 is TGTGCCAGCGCAAGGTTAGATACCTACGAGCAGTACTTC. Protein sequence: CASARLDTYEQYF.

V usage is TRBV6-5 and J usage is TRBJ1-5, with D possibly matching TRBD1 (5 bases). The CDR3 extends over 10 amino acids. Germline V gives CDR1 MNHEY, CDR2 SVGAGI. The V end lost 11 bases, the J end lost 6 bases, and 8 bases lay between the germline ends. The CDR3 spells CAAGTQPQHF. The CDR3 nucleotides are TGTGCCGCAGGGACTCAGCCCCAGCATTTT.

Many counts were recorded for this clonotype. V gene TRBV7-8 combines with J gene TRBJ2-3, with 10 bases lining up with TRBD2. V lost 5 bases and J lost 7; bases outside the gene matches: 9. The germline CDR1 and CDR2 sequences are SGHVS and FQNEAQ. CDR3 length: 15 residues. The CDR3 reads CASSLSASGSNTQYF. DNA of the CDR3: TGTGCCAGCAGCCTGTCGGCTAGCGGGAGCAATACGCAGTATTTT.

The V gene is TRBV20-1, the J gene TRBJ1-1, with a tentative D call TRBD1 (6 bases). With 0 bases removed from V and 0 bases from J, the gap between germline ends came to 14 bases. The CDR3 loop spans 16 amino acids. The germline CDR1 and CDR2 sequences are DFQATT and SNEGSKA (reference sequence). CDR3 in amino acids: CSARDPTGTLNTEAFF. CDR3 nucleotides: TGCAGTGCTAGAGACCCCACGGGGACACTGAACACTGAAGCTTTCTTT.

This clonotype was counted at least ten times. This chain uses TRBV20-1 with TRBJ2-1; weak D call: TRBD2 (7 bases). Trimming stripped 4 bases from V and 7 bases from J, with 14 bases between. CDR3 length: 13 amino acids. Germline CDR1 reads DFQATT; CDR2 reads SNEGSKA (reference sequence). The CDR3 loop reads CSAMAGALNEQFF. The CDR3 DNA is TGCAGTGCTATGGCGGGGGCCCTTAATGAGCAGTTCTTC.

The chain employs TRBV6-2 or TRBV6-3 and TRBJ2-7, with 9 bases fitting TRBD2. Germline V gives CDR1 MNHEY, CDR2 SVGEGT. The CDR3 has 15 amino acids. The ends lost 2 bases at V and 4 bases at J; junction bases unmatched: 6. CDR3 in amino acids: CASSYGIAGVYEQYF. CDR3 bases: TGTGCCAGCAGTTACGGGATAGCGGGAGTTTACGAGCAGTACTTC.

This clonotype occurred many times. This chain's CDR3 is CASTETVNTEAFF. Written as DNA, the CDR3 is TGTGCCAGCACCGAGACAGTGAACACTGAAGCTTTCTTT. The genes are TRBV2 and TRBJ1-1, with a possible D match to TRBD1 (5 bases). Germline loops: CDR1 SNHLY, CDR2 FYNNEI. This CDR3 region has 13 residues. Trimming cost V 7 bases and J 0 bases, with 9 bases left between them.

This clonotype was counted at least ten times. The chain recombines TRBV20-1 with TRBJ2-3; 7 bases are a match to TRBD1. The junction had 6 bases not matched to a gene; V was cut back by 5 bases and J by 4 bases. The germline V gene encodes CDR1 DFQATT and CDR2 SNEGSKA (reference sequence). The CDR3 has 13 residues. DNA of the CDR3: TGCAGTGCTCCGGGACAGATTTCAGATACGCAGTATTTT. Translating gives CSAPGQISDTQYF.